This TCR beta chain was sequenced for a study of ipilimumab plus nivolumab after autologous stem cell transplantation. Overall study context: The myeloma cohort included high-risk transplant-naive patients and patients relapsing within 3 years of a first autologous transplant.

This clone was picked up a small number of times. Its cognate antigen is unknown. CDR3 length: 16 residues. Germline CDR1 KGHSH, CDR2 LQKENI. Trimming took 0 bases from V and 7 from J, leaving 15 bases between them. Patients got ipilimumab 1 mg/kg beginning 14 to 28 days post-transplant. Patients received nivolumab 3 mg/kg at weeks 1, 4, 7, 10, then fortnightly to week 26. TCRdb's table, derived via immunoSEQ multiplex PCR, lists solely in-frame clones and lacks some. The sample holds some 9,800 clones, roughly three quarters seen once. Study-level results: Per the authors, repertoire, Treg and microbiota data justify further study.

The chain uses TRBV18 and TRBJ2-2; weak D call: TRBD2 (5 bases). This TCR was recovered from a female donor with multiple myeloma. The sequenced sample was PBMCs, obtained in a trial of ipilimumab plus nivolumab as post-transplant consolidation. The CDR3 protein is CASSPPISGVGGELFF. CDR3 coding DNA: TGTGCCAGCTCACCACCTATAAGCGGCGTTGGCGGGGAGCTGTTTTTT.